These T cell receptor beta chains were read from a single sample in a study of CD8+CD57+ T cells in acquired aplastic anemia. TCRdb redid the calling of the reads with MiXCR, one entry per CDR3 protein. The top ten clones hold about 60% of a sample with about 200,000 distinct CDR3 sequences, 65% of them seen once. The sequenced sample was sorted CD4+, CD8+, or CD8+CD57+ T cells (not recorded which) from PBMCs. The receptors stem from a human donor with aplastic anemia. Each CDR3 is given with its conserved first and last residue. The D gene is left open where the match is weak. Clone sizes are given selectively: once, few, many, or a class where the clone is expanded.

-	TRBV20-1	TRBD2	TRBJ2-2	CSAAGGYTGELFF	TGCAGTGCCGCGGGAGGGTACACCGGGGAGCTGTTTTTT
few	TRBV24-1	-	TRBJ2-3	CATSGSGRDTQYF	TGTGCCACCAGTGGTTCGGGGAGAGATACGCAGTATTTT
-	TRBV25-1	TRBD2	TRBJ2-2	CASSELDSIRTSGTGELFF	TGTGCCAGCAGTGAATTAGATTCAATCCGGACTAGCGGGACCGGGGAGCTGTTTTTT
-	TRBV2	-	TRBJ2-1	CASTSYFYNEQFF	TGTGCCAGCACCAGCTACTTCTACAATGAGCAGTTCTTC
-	TRBV24-1	TRBD2	TRBJ2-7	CATSDSEAGEIYEQYF	TGTGCCACCAGTGACTCTGAAGCGGGGGAGATCTACGAGCAGTACTTC
few	TRBV19	TRBD1	TRBJ1-5	CASGGQVNQPQHF	TGTGCCAGTGGCGGACAGGTCAATCAGCCCCAGCATTTT
-	TRBV2	-	TRBJ1-2	CASSLSGLDYGYTF	TGTGCCAGCAGCCTGTCAGGGTTGGACTATGGCTACACCTTC
-	TRBV24-1	-	TRBJ2-5	CATSYTKGETQYF	TGTGCCACCAGTTACACCAAAGGGGAGACCCAGTACTTC
once	TRBV7-3	TRBD1	TRBJ1-6	CASSLEGQGTPLHF	TGTGCCAGCAGCTTAGAGGGACAGGGTACCCCCCTCCACTTT
few	TRBV7-9	-	TRBJ1-2	CASSLEDSLSSYTF	TGTGCCAGCAGCTTAGAAGACAGTTTATCGAGCTACACCTTC
-	TRBV20-1	-	TRBJ2-1	CSARAGYHNEQFF	TGCAGTGCTAGAGCGGGCTACCACAATGAGCAGTTCTTC
-	TRBV24-1	-	TRBJ1-1	CATSSAGGMNTEAFF	TGTGCCACCAGTTCCGCCGGAGGAATGAACACTGAAGCTTTCTTT
many	TRBV4-2	TRBD2	TRBJ2-2	CASSQVPGGDTGELFF	TGTGCCAGCAGCCAAGTACCGGGGGGAGACACCGGGGAGCTGTTTTTT
-	TRBV20-1	TRBD1	TRBJ1-1	CSAKEPGGLNTEAFF	TGCAGTGCTAAGGAGCCAGGGGGCCTAAACACTGAAGCTTTCTTT
few	TRBV15	-	TRBJ1-5	CATSRDRNNQPQHF	TGTGCCACCAGCCGAGACAGGAACAATCAGCCCCAGCATTTT
many	TRBV7-9	TRBD1	TRBJ2-1	CASSSGQDRVNEQFF	TGTGCCAGCAGCTCTGGCCAAGACAGGGTTAATGAGCAGTTCTTC